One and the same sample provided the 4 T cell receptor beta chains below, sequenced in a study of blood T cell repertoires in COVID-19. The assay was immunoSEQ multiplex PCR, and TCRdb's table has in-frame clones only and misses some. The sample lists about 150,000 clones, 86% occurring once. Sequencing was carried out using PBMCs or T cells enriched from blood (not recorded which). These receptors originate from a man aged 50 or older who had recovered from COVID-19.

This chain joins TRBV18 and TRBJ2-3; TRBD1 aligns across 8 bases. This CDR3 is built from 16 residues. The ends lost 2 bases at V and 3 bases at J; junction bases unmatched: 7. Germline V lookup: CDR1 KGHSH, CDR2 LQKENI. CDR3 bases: TGTGCCAGCTCACCAAAACGGACAGGGATAACAGATACGCAGTATTTT. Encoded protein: CASSPKRTGITDTQYF.

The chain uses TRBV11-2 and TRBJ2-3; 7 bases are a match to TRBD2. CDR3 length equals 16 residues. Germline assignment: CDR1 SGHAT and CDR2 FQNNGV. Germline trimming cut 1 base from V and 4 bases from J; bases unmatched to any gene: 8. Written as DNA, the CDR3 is TGTGCCAGCAGCTTAGTTAGGACTAGTAGCTCAGATACGCAGTATTTT. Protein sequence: CASSLVRTSSSDTQYF. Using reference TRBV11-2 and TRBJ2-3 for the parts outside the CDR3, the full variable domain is EAGVAQSPRYKIIEKRQSVAFWCNPISGHATLYWYQQILGQGPKLLIQFQNNGVVDDSQLPKDRFSAERLKGVDSTLKIQPAKLEDSAVYLCASSLVRTSSSDTQYFGPGTRLTVL.

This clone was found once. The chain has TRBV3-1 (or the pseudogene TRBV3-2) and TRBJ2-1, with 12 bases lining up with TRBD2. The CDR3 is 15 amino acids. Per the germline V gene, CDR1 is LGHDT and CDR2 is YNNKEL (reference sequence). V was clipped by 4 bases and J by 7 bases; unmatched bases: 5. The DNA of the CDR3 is TGTGCCAGCAGCCGCTTGACTAGCGGGAGAAATGAGCAGTTCTTC. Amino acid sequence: CASSRLTSGRNEQFF.

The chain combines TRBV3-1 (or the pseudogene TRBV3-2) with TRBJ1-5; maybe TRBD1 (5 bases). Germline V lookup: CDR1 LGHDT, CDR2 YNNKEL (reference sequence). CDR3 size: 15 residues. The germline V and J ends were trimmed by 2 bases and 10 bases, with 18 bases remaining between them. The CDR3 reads CASSQIRLGGDPQHF. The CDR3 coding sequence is TGTGCCAGCAGCCAAATTCGATTGGGAGGGGACCCCCAGCATTTT.